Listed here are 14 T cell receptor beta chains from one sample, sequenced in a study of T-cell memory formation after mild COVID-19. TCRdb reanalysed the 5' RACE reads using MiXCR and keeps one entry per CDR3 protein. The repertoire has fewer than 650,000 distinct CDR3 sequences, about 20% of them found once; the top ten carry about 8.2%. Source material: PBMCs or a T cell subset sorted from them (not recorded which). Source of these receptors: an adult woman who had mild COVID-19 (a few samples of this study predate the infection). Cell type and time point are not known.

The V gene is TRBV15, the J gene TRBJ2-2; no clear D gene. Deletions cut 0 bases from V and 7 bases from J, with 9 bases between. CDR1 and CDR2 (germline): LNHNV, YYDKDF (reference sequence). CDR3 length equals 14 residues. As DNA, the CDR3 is TGTGCCACCAGCAGAGAGCGGCTTTTCGGGGAGCTGTTTTTT. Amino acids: CATSRERLFGELFF. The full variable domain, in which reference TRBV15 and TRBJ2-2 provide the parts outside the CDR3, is DAMVIQNPRYQVTQFGKPVTLSCSQTLNHNVMYWYQQKSSQAPKLLFHYYDKDFNNEADTPDNFQSRRPNTSFCFLDIRSPGLGDTAMYLCATSRERLFGELFFGEGSRLTVL.

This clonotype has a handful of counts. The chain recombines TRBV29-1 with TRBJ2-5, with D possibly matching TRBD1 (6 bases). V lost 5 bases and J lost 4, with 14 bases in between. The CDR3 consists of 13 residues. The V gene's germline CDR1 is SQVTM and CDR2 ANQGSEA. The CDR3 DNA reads TGCAGCGTTCAGGACAGTGTCCGAGAGACCCAGTACTTC. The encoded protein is CSVQDSVRETQYF.

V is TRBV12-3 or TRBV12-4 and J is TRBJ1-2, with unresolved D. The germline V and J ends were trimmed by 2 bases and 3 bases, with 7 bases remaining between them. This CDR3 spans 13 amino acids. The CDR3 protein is CASSLPGYYGYTF. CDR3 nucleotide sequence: TGTGCCAGCAGTTTACCAGGATACTATGGCTACACCTTC.

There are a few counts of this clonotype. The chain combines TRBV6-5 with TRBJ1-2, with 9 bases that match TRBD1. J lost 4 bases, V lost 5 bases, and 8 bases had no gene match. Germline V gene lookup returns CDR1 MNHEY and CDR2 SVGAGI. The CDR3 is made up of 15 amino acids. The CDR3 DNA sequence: TGTGCCAGCAGTGTTTTTCGGACAGGGGTCTATGGCTACACCTTC. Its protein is CASSVFRTGVYGYTF.

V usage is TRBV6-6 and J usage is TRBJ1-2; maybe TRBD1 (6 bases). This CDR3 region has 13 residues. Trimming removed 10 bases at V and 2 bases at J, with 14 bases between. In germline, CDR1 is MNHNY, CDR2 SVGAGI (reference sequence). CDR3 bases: TGTGCCACCAGAACAGGGCCCAACTATGGCTACACCTTC. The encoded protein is CATRTGPNYGYTF.

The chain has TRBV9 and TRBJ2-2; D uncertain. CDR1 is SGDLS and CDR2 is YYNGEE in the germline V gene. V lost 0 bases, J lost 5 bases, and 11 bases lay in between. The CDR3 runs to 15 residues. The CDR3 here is CASSVDAQLTGELFF. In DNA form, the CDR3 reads TGTGCCAGCAGCGTAGACGCCCAATTGACCGGGGAGCTGTTTTTT.

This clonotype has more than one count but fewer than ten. In DNA, the CDR3 is TGCGCCAGCAGCCAAGCTCCCCCCCGGGACAGGGAATACACCGGGGAGCTGTTTTTT. Translating it yields CASSQAPPRDREYTGELFF. The chain has TRBV4-1 and TRBJ2-2, with 9 bases lining up with TRBD1. The V segment lost 1 base and the J segment 3 bases; nucleotides outside the gene matches: 12. The germline V gene has CDR1 MGHRA and CDR2 YSYEKL. The CDR3 length is 19 residues.

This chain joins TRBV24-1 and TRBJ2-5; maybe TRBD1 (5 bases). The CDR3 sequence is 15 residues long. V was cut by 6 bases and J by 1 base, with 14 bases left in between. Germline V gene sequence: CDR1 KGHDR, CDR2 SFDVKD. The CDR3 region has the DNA TGTGCCACCAGTCAGGGCGACAACATCCAAGAGACCCAGTACTTC. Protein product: CATSQGDNIQETQYF.

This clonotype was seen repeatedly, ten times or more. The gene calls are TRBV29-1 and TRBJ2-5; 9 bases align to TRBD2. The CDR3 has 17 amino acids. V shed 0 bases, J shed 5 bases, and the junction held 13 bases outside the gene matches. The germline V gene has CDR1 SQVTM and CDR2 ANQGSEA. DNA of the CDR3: TGCAGCGTTGAAGATCCCCTAGCGGGATACCCGGGGGAGACCCAGTACTTC. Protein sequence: CSVEDPLAGYPGETQYF.

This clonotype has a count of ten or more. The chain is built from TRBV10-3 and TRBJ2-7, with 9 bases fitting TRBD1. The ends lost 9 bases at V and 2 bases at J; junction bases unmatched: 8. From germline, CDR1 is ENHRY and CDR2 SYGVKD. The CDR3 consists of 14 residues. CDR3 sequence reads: CAIRGTGIPYEQYF. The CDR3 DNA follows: TGTGCCATACGGGGGACAGGGATTCCCTACGAGCAGTACTTC.

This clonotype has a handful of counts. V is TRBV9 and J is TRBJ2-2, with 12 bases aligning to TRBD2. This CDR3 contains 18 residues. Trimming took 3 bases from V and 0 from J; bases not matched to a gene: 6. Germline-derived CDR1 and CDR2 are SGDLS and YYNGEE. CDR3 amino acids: CASSGGLAGLSNTGELFF. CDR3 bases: TGTGCCAGCAGCGGTGGACTAGCGGGGCTATCGAACACCGGGGAGCTGTTTTTT. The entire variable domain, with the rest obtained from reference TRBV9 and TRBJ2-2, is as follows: DSGVTQTPKHLITATGQRVTLRCSPRSGDLSVYWYQQSLDQGLQFLIQYYNGEERAKGNILERFSAQQFPDLHSELNLSSLELGDSALYFCASSGGLAGLSNTGELFFGEGSRLTVL.

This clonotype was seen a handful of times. This chain's CDR3 is CASSSSRTGELFF. The CDR3 region has the DNA TGTGCCAGCAGTTCCTCAAGGACCGGGGAGCTGTTTTTT. The V call is TRBV7-9, the J call TRBJ2-2; D uncertain. Germline CDR1 reads SEHNR; CDR2 reads FQNEAQ (reference sequence). With 6 bases removed from V and 5 bases from J, the gap between germline ends came to 10 bases. CDR3 length equals 13 residues. The full variable domain, with the rest looked up from reference TRBV7-9 and TRBJ2-2, is DTGVSQNPRHKITKRGQNVTFRCDPISEHNRLYWYRQTLGQGPEFLTYFQNEAQLEKSRLLSDRFSAERPKGSFSTLEIQRTEQGDSAMYLCASSSSRTGELFFGEGSRLTVL.

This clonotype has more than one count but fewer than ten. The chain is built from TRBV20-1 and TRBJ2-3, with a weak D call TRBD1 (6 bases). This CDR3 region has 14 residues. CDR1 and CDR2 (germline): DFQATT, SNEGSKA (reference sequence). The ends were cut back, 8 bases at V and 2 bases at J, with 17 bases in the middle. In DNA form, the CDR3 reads TGCAGTACCGGAGCCAGGGGTCCCACAGATACGCAGTATTTT. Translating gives CSTGARGPTDTQYF.

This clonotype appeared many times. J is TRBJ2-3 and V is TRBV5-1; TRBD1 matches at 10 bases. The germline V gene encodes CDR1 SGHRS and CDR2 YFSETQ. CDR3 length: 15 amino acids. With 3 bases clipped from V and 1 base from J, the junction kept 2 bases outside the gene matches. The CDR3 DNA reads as TGCGCCAGCAGCTGGGGGACAGGGGGCACAGATACGCAGTATTTT. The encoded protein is CASSWGTGGTDTQYF. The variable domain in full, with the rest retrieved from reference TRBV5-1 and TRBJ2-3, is KAGVTQTPRYLIKTRGQQVTLSCSPISGHRSVSWYQQTPGQGLQFLFEYFSETQRNKGNFPGRFSGRQFSNSRSEMNVSTLELGDSALYLCASSWGTGGTDTQYFGPGTRLTVL.